This TCR beta chain was obtained from a study of blood T cell repertoires in COVID-19. TCRdb keeps only in-frame clones here, not all; method: immunoSEQ multiplex PCR. This table holds roughly 140,000 clones, approximately 92% found once. Sequenced sample: peripheral blood. This clonotype was sampled from a woman aged 35 to 49 with acute or convalescent COVID-19.

The CDR3 coding sequence is TGTGCCAGTAGTATAGGGGGAGGGGCGGGCACCGGGGAGCTGTTTTTT. Its translation is CASSIGGGAGTGELFF. The chain combines TRBV19 with TRBJ2-2; TRBD2 matches 7 bases. This CDR3 is 16 amino acids long. V trimming: 1 base; J trimming: 4 bases; junction bases outside the gene matches: 6. Germline V lookup: CDR1 LNHDA, CDR2 SQIVND (reference sequence).